The clone carrying this TCR beta chain was seen a handful of times. Time point of the sample: patch test 3, about 24 weeks after DPC sensitization. As for treatment: therapeutic diphenylcyclopropenone sensitization with weekly scalp DPC. The data originate from a study of human T cells and chemical hapten exposure. Across the whole study: Small pooled library volume differences chiefly drove per-sample TCR yield variation.

The CDR3 contains 12 residues. Germline CDR1 ENHRY, CDR2 SYGVKD. The V segment lost 10 bases and the J segment 2 bases; nucleotides outside the gene matches: 5. TCRdb reprocessed the RACE reads via MiXCR and lists one record per CDR3 protein. The data contain 90,000 to 140,000 distinct CDR3 sequences, about 34% of them singletons. The clonotype was recovered from a man aged 40-50 years with alopecia areata. Some clones in this sample may be carry-over from other donors' samples. The chain couples TRBV10-3 to TRBJ2-7; 7 bases are shared with TRBD2. Here the sequenced sample was whole blood, taken in connection with sensitization to the hapten diphenylcyclopropenone (DPC). CDR3: CATRREAYEQYF. The DNA for the CDR3 is TGTGCCACCCGACGGGAGGCCTACGAGCAGTACTTC.